What follows describes a single TCR beta chain. The antigen remains undetermined. This entry belongs to a study of OX40 agonist ivuxolimab in advanced cancers. General study results and limits: CD4+ and CD8+ blood T cells expanded clonally by week 6 at 0.1 to 3.0 mg/kg.

Sequencing was performed with immunoSEQ multiplex PCR; in TCRdb, only in-frame clones are kept and a portion is missing. The table records approximately 90,000 clones, approximately 90% of them present only once. Sequenced here: CD4+ or CD8+ T cells sorted from blood, sampled in a trial of the OX40 agonist ivuxolimab. The sequence was obtained from an adult with an advanced solid tumor such as melanoma, head and neck, liver or kidney cancer.

The CDR3: CASSLDSAVEQYF. The CDR3 DNA reads as TGTGCCAGTAGTCTTGACAGCGCCGTCGAGCAGTACTTC. The chain carries TRBV19 and TRBJ2-7; possible D gene TRBD1, 5 bases. This CDR3 has 13 amino acids. From germline, CDR1 is LNHDA and CDR2 SQIVND (reference sequence). Trimming took 5 bases from V and 6 from J, leaving 14 bases between them.